The clone carrying this TCR beta chain was observed a single time. Its antigen is unidentified. Clones were sequenced by immunoSEQ multiplex PCR, and TCRdb holds only the in-frame ones, with some missing. The sample records about 22,000 clones, 70% to 80% being singletons. The entry originates in a study of graft-versus-host responses after intestinal transplantation. Study-level findings and limits: Graft-versus-host to host-versus-graft clonal ratios in allografts were high in patients with graft-donor T cell macrochimerism. Maximum circulating GvH clone levels tracked with early post-transplant HvG decreases. Some GvH clones appeared in ileal mucosa or blood before recipient bone marrow.

The V segment lost 5 bases and the J segment 7 bases; nucleotides outside the gene matches: 11. Germline-derived CDR1 and CDR2 are SGHVS and FQNEAQ. This CDR3 has 15 residues. Intraepithelial and lamina propria lymphocytes were freed from processed graft tissue. This chain joins TRBV7-8 and TRBJ2-7, with 10 bases that match TRBD1. The origin of this receptor is a human patient who received an intestinal transplant, so some T cells may come from the graft donor. The material was ileum tissue, obtained 12 days after intestinal transplant. The CDR3 loop reads CASSLGTGVGREQYF. The CDR3 nucleotides are TGTGCCAGCAGCCTCGGGACAGGGGTAGGTCGGGAGCAGTACTTC. Variable domain in full (rest from reference TRBV7-8 and TRBJ2-7): GAGVSQSPRYKVAKRGQDVALRCDPISGHVSLFWYQQALGQGPEFLTYFQNEAQLDKSGLPSDRFFAERPEGSVSTLKIQRTQQEDSAVYLCASSLGTGVGREQYFGPGTRLTVT.